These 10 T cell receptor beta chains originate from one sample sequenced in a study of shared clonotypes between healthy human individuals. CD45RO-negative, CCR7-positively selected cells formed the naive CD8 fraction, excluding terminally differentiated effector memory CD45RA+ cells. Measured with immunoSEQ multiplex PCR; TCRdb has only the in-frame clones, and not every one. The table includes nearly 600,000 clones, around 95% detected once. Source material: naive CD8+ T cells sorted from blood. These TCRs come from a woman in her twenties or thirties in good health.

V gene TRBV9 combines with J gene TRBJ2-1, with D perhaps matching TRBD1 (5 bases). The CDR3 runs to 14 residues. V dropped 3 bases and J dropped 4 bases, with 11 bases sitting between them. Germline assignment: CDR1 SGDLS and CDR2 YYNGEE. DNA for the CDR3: TGTGCCAGCAGCGACCCGACAGATTACAATGAGCAGTTCTTC. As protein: CASSDPTDYNEQFF.

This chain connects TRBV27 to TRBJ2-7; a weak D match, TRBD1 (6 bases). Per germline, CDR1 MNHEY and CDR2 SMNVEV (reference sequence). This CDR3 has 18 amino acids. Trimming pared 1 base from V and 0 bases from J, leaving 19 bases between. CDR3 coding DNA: TGTGCCAGCAGTTTATTTAATCCCGCGGCAGGGGACTCCTACGAGCAGTACTTC. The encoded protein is CASSLFNPAAGDSYEQYF.

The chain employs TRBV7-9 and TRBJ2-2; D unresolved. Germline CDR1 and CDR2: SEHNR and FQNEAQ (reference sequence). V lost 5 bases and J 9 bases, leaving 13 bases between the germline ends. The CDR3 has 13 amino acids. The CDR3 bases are TGTGCCAGCAGCCCTCCGTTGGAGCGGGAGCTGTTTTTT. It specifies CASSPPLERELFF. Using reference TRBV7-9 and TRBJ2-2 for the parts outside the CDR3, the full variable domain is DTGVSQNPRHKITKRGQNVTFRCDPISEHNRLYWYRQTLGQGPEFLTYFQNEAQLEKSRLLSDRFSAERPKGSFSTLEIQRTEQGDSAMYLCASSPPLERELFFGEGSRLTVL.

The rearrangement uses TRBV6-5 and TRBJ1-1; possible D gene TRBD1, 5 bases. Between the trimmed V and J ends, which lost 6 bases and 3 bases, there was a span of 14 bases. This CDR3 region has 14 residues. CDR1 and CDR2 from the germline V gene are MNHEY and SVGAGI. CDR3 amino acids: CASSPSGSYTEAFF. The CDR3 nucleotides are TGTGCCAGCAGCCCCTCAGGGTCCTACACTGAAGCTTTCTTT.

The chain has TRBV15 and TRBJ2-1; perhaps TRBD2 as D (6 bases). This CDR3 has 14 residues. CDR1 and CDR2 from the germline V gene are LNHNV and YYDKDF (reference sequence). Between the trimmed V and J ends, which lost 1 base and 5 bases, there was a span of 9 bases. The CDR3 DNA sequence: TGTGCCACCAGCAGAGGGGGGGAGCACAATGAGCAGTTCTTC. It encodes CATSRGGEHNEQFF.

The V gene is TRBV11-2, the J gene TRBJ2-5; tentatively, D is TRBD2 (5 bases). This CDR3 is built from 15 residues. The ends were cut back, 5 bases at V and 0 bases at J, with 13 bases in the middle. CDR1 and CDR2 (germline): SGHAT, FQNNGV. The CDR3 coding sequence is TGTGCCAGCAGCAACGACGGGAAATACCAAGAGACCCAGTACTTC. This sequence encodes CASSNDGKYQETQYF. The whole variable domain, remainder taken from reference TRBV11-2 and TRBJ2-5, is EAGVAQSPRYKIIEKRQSVAFWCNPISGHATLYWYQQILGQGPKLLIQFQNNGVVDDSQLPKDRFSAERLKGVDSTLKIQPAKLEDSAVYLCASSNDGKYQETQYFGPGTRLLVL.

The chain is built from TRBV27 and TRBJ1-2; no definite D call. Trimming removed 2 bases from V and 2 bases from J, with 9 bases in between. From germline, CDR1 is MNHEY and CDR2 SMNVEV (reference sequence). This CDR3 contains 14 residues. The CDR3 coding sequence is TGTGCCAGCAGTTTAGACGGACTAAACTATGGCTACACCTTC. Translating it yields CASSLDGLNYGYTF.

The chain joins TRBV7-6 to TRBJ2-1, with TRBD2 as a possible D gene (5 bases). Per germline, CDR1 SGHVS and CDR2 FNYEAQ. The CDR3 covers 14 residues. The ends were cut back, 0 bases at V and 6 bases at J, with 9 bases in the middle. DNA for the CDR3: TGTGCCAGCAGCTTAGCCAGCGGCGGCAATGAGCAGTTCTTC. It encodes CASSLASGGNEQFF.

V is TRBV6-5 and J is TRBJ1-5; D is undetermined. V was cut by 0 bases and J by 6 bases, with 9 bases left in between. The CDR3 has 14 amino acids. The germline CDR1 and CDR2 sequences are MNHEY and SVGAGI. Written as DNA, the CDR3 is TGTGCCAGCAGTTACTCGGCGGAGAGTCAGCCCCAGCATTTT. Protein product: CASSYSAESQPQHF.

CDR3 DNA: TGTGCCAGTACAGGACAGGGCTTCGATCAGCCCCAGCATTTT. This gives the protein CASTGQGFDQPQHF. The chain recombines TRBV19 with TRBJ1-5; 8 bases fit TRBD1. After removal of 7 bases from V and 5 bases from J, the junction contained 7 bases not matched to a gene. The CDR3 loop spans 14 amino acids. Germline loops: CDR1 LNHDA, CDR2 SQIVND (reference sequence). The whole variable domain, filled in from reference TRBV19 and TRBJ1-5, reads DGGITQSPKYLFRKEGQNVTLSCEQNLNHDAMYWYRQDPGQGLRLIYYSQIVNDFQKGDIAEGYSVSREKKESFPLTVTSAQKNPTAFYLCASTGQGFDQPQHFGDGTRLSIL.